This T cell receptor beta chain comes out of a study of blood T cell repertoires in COVID-19. Across the whole study: Acute-phase and convalescent COVID-19 samples originated in the United States, Italy and Spain. From T cells, B-cell-depleted T cells, or PBMCs came the material, which was cDNA or gDNA.

Authors' methods: It was from reference gene primer amplification that nucleated cell counts were estimated. Profiling relied on immunoSEQ multiplex PCR, and the TCRdb table lists in-frame clones only, not all of them. Clonal size and the V and J genes are those of that table, whereas D and trimming came from the DNA. The table records about 150,000 clones, around 90% of them present only once. This CDR3 contains 15 residues. Germline CDR1 SGHNT, CDR2 YYREEE (reference sequence). V shed 2 bases and J 3 bases; nucleotides not matched to a gene: 7. The source material was peripheral blood. This sequence joins TRBV5-4 and TRBJ2-7; 8 bases line up with TRBD1. This clonotype was obtained from a man aged 45-60 years with acute or convalescent COVID-19. The CDR3 protein is CASSFGTGTYYEQYV. Written as DNA, the CDR3 is TGTGCCAGCAGCTTCGGGACAGGCACTTACTACGAGCAGTACGTC.